Included here is one T cell receptor (beta chain) sequence, with context. Measured with immunoSEQ multiplex PCR; TCRdb has only the in-frame clones, and not every one. The repertoire holds 150,000 to 200,000 clones, with roughly three quarters as singletons. These data come from a study of blood T cell repertoires in COVID-19. Study information: COVID-19 samples from acute and convalescent phases originated in the United States, Italy and Spain.

CDR1 is SGDLS and CDR2 is YYNGEE in the germline V gene. Trimming shortened V by 4 bases and J by 5 bases, and 15 bases separated the two germline ends. CDR3 size: 14 residues. The chain couples TRBV9 to TRBJ1-1; weak D call: TRBD1 (6 bases). Sequences were obtained from peripheral blood. This sequence originates from a woman aged 50 to 60 with active or convalescent COVID-19. CDR3 amino acids: CASSRSGARTEAFF. The CDR3 DNA sequence: TGTGCCAGCAGCCGTTCAGGGGCCCGAACTGAAGCTTTCTTT. Using reference TRBV9 and TRBJ1-1 for the parts outside the CDR3, the full variable domain is DSGVTQTPKHLITATGQRVTLRCSPRSGDLSVYWYQQSLDQGLQFLIQYYNGEERAKGNILERFSAQQFPDLHSELNLSSLELGDSALYFCASSRSGARTEAFFGQGTRLTVV.